This T cell receptor (beta chain) was identified during a study of T cell repertoires in cytomegalovirus infection. In the study overall: Epitope selection comprised recently identified HLA-C-restricted CMV epitopes and well-studied HLA-B-restricted CMV epitopes. Indicated by public TCR beta signatures were CMV infection and matching HLA type. Study-wide results and limits: In two of eight donors, the top clonotype was HLA-C-restricted CMV-specific. There were carriers of CMV plus the relevant HLA, and cumulative public TCR beta family frequency identified them.

About this clonotype: Its target is unknown.

TCRdb itself ran the reads through MiXCR, one entry per CDR3 protein. The sample shows about 480,000 distinct CDR3 sequences, 33% of them seen only once. The V gene's germline CDR1 is SGHTA and CDR2 FQGNSA. Losses at the gene ends were 5 bases for V and 7 bases for J; bases not matched to a gene: 13. There are 16 residues in the CDR3. The chain joins TRBV7-2 to TRBJ2-7; 11 bases line up with TRBD1. Source: cultured PBMCs, taken from culture after CMV antigen stimulation. This TCR was sampled from a human donor in good health (CMV status not recorded). Some clones in this sample may be carry-over from other donors' samples. The CDR3 DNA sequence: TGTGCCAGCAGCCTCGCGACCGGACAGGGGGCAAGGGAGCAGTACTTC. Amino acid sequence: CASSLATGQGAREQYF.